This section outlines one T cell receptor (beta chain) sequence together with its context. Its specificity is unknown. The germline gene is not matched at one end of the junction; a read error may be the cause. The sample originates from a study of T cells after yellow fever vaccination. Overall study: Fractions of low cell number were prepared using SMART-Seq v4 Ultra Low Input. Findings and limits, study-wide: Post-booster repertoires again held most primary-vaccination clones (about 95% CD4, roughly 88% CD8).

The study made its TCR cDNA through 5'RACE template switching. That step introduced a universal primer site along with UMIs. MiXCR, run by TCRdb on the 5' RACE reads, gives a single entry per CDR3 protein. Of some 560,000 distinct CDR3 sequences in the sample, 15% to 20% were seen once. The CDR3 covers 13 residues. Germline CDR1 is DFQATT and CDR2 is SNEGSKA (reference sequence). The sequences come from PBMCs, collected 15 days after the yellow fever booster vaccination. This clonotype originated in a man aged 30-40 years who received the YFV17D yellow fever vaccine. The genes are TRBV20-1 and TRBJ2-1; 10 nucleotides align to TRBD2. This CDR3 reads CSARDPVSGRSPF. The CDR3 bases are TGCAGTGCTAGAGACCCTGTTAGCGGGAGGTCCCCCTTC.